This record covers a single T cell receptor beta chain. Its cognate antigen has yet to be identified. No clone much larger than this one lies a single base away; base qualities are absent. The immunoSEQ Assay, a bias-controlled multiplex PCR, was used to amplify TCRbeta CDR3 regions from genomic DNA. In the original analysis: Within the assay, amplification of reference gene primers was used to estimate how many nucleated cells each sample contained. To quantify the absolute abundance of each unique TCRbeta CDR3 rearrangement, sequence reads were collapsed and filtered. Productive Simpson clonality was computed per sample as the square root of Simpson's diversity index over productive rearrangements. TCRdb limited this immuneACCESS table to in-frame rearrangements with V and J called. A share of clones is missing; checked studies link under half to unresolved V genes, and the rest is unexplained. That table supplies the V and J calls and clone size; D and trimming were determined from the DNA. The sample records around 100,000 clones, roughly 80% of which are singletons. Of the sample, around a third falls within the top ten clones.

The data derive from a study of blood T cell repertoires in COVID-19 (dated by TCRdb to 2018 to 2021). Looking at the study overall: Collaborator samples came from the United States, Italy and Spain and covered acute and convalescent phases of COVID-19. The prospective study material was composed of cDNA or gDNA derived from T cells, B-cell-depleted T cells, or PBMCs. The dataset comprised deeply sampled blood TCRbeta repertoires from subjects exposed to, actively infected with, or recovered from COVID-19. The repertoires were released in a freely available public database intended as a resource for research on the immune response to SARS-CoV-2. The samples were drawn from the first 160 participants of the ongoing ImmuneRACE study and from 1,254 subjects provided by 6 global collaborators. The sample metadata nearly always contained a de-identified subject ID, COVID-19 status, age in years and sex. HLA class I and class II types, where available, came from metadata supplied by the sample provider rather than from assay-based typing. Broader findings and caveats from the paper: The amount of clinical and demographic metadata varied by source and participant and was provided uncurated.

Each collaborating institution followed its own protocols to collect whole blood in K2EDTA tubes. Collaborator samples were shipped for TCRbeta analysis as frozen whole blood, isolated PBMCs, or DNA extracted from either sample type. From a lookup of the germline V gene, CDR1 and CDR2 are SGHNT and YENEEA. Taken from cysteine to phenylalanine, the CDR3 has 16 residues. Kept here is only the CDR3 DNA, which spans 48 bases and is read in frame from base 1. Trimming accounts for 1 base at V and 2 bases at J, while the number of junction bases matched to no gene is 4. The receptor was derived from a man aged 65 to 79 with active or convalescent COVID-19. The chain is assembled from TRBV11-3 and TRBJ2-5, with 10 middle bases fitting TRBD2. The sequenced material came from peripheral blood. CDR3 loop: CASSLGTSGIQETQYF. At the DNA level, the sequence is TGTGCCAGCAGCTTAGGAACTAGCGGGATTCAAGAGACCCAGTACTTC.